The present entry profiles one TCR beta chain with its context. As yet, its antigen is unknown. Carrying unique molecular identifiers, the cDNA also gained a universal primer site through template switching. One entry per CDR3 protein, called by TCRdb with MiXCR from the 5' RACE reads. Here the sample spans under 900,000 distinct CDR3 sequences, roughly an eighth being singletons. This record comes from a study of identical twins. Trimming removed 0 bases from V and 2 bases from J, with 10 bases in between. This CDR3 contains 16 residues. Study findings and constraints: Twin pairs had excess sharing that was weaker in beta out-of-frame sequences.

These data are also associated with another study on yellow fever vaccine responses in identical twins.

The material sequenced was PBMCs. The clonotype was recovered from a woman aged 18-30 years in good health. This rearrangement joins TRBV12-3 or TRBV12-4 to TRBJ2-2; D is ambiguous. The CDR3 is CASSLAWPDNTGELFF. In DNA form, the CDR3 reads TGTGCCAGCAGTTTAGCGTGGCCTGATAACACCGGGGAGCTGTTTTTT.